This TCR beta chain is drawn from a study of T-cell memory formation after mild COVID-19. 5'RACE with constant-segment primers yielded barcoded, UMI-tagged TCR alpha and TCR beta cDNA libraries. Each CDR3 protein gets one entry after TCRdb re-called the 5' RACE reads with MiXCR. The profile shows fewer than 200,000 distinct CDR3 sequences, approximately 18% of them singletons. General observations from the study: In second-wave clones peaking day 37, SARS-CoV-2 specificity remained unconfirmed. CD4+ clones that contracted lay mainly in CM and EM; CD8+ ones lay in EMRA.

In the case of this clonotype: Its antigen is as yet unknown.

CDR3 length: 14 amino acids. CDR1 and CDR2 (germline): SGHTA, FQGNSA. Trimming took off 6 bases at V and 0 bases at J, with 9 bases between the two ends. The sample comprised PBMCs or a T cell subset sorted from them (not recorded which). This chain links TRBV7-2 with TRBJ1-3, with D unclear. The receptor was derived from a man aged 18 to 30 who had mild COVID-19 (a few samples of this study predate the infection). Cell type and time point are not known. CDR3 residues: CASSIVSSGNTIYF. DNA for the CDR3: TGTGCCAGCAGTATAGTATCCTCTGGAAACACCATATATTTT. Based on the CDR3 plus reference TRBV7-2 and TRBJ1-3, the full variable domain is GAGVSQSPSNKVTEKGKDVELRCDPISGHTALYWYRQSLGQGLEFLIYFQGNSAPDKSGLPSDRFSAERTGGSVSTLTIQRTQQEDSAVYLCASSIVSSGNTIYFGEGSWLTVV.